These T cell receptor beta chains were read from a single sample in a study of cytomegalovirus exposure and HLA in healthy donors. The table came from immunoSEQ multiplex PCR; TCRdb's copy has only in-frame clones and leaves some out. The sample lists 66,000 or so clones, nearly 98% seen once, with around 1.5% in the top ten. The sample comprised PBMCs. The source is a woman aged 18-30 years in good health and CMV-seropositive. The CDR3 runs from the conserved cysteine through the conserved F or W. The order of the fields is J gene, V gene, CDR3 protein.

TRBJ2-2,TRBV7-9,CASSAEVFTGELFF
TRBJ1-1,TRBV30,CAWSTLTGRNTEAFF
TRBJ1-1,TRBV18,CASSPGSGVGETEAFF
TRBJ2-3,TRBV9,CASSVAKEREEDTQYF
TRBJ2-3,TRBV4-1,CASSQPFLAGGTDTQYF
TRBJ2-7,TRBV9,CASSVIGTRGDEQYF
TRBJ2-7,TRBV5-1,CASSPPGQGAKQYF
TRBJ2-1,TRBV11-2,CASSLGLAGTDEQFF
TRBJ2-4,TRBV18,CASSPRREGGGQVAKNIQYF
TRBJ2-2,TRBV28,CASSLYVGAPNTGELFF
TRBJ2-7,TRBV7-9,CASSLVVSSALSYEQYF
TRBJ2-2,TRBV9,CASSVDPGLNTGELFF
TRBJ2-1,TRBV11-2,CASSLAGGSSYNEQFF
TRBJ1-2,TRBV19,CASSIDSPYGYTF
TRBJ2-4,TRBV30,CAWSFEAKNIQYF
TRBJ2-3,TRBV27,CASSWGGGDTQYF
TRBJ1-2,TRBV6-1,CASSELRYRVGGYTF